This T cell receptor beta chain appears in the sequencing data of a study of OX40 agonist ivuxolimab in advanced cancers. Sequenced by immunoSEQ multiplex PCR; TCRdb stores in-frame clones only, minus some. The repertoire holds about 52,000 clones, with approximately 94% as singletons. Germline-derived CDR1 and CDR2 are GTSNPN and SVGIG (reference sequence). Trimming shortened V by 4 bases and J by 4 bases, and 14 bases separated the two germline ends. CDR3 length: 13 residues. The sample here was CD4+ or CD8+ T cells sorted from blood, taken in a trial of the OX40 agonist ivuxolimab. The chain is built from TRBV30 and TRBJ2-7; D perhaps matches TRBD2 (7 bases). This TCR was recovered from an adult with an advanced solid tumor such as melanoma, head and neck, liver or kidney cancer. The CDR3 loop is CAWTAGHVYEQYF. In DNA form, the CDR3 reads TGTGCCTGGACAGCGGGACATGTTTACGAGCAGTACTTC.